The 25 T cell receptor beta chains given below trace back to one sample, sequenced in a study of shared clonotypes between healthy human individuals. The data were produced by immunoSEQ multiplex PCR, yet TCRdb's version contains in-frame clones alone and is incomplete. The table includes 950,000 to 1,300,000 clones, roughly 75% detected once. The specimen was memory CD4+ T cells sorted from blood. Stated subset: CD45RA-negative fraction. All receptors derive from a man between 18 and 35 years old in good health.

CDR3 in DNA: TGTGCCAGTAGTATATCCTCGACAGGGGTAAACACCATATATTTT. The encoded protein is CASSISSTGVNTIYF. The chain joins TRBV19 to TRBJ1-3; TRBD1 aligns across 8 bases. V shed 2 bases, J shed 6 bases, and the junction held 6 bases outside the gene matches. The CDR3 runs 15 residues. Germline CDR1 LNHDA, CDR2 SQIVND (reference sequence).

V usage is TRBV5-4 and J usage is TRBJ1-6, with unresolved D. The germline CDR1 and CDR2 sequences are SGHNT and YYREEE (reference sequence). The CDR3 covers 15 residues. V was clipped by 4 bases and J by 5 bases, with 13 bases between them. The chain's CDR3 is CASSPAEINNSPLHF. The CDR3 region has the DNA TGTGCCAGCAGCCCGGCGGAAATTAATAATTCACCCCTCCACTTT.

The chain uses TRBV10-2 and TRBJ1-3; D is uncertain. The CDR3 consists of 17 residues. Trimming shortened V by 0 bases and J by 5 bases, and 17 bases separated the two germline ends. Germline loops: CDR1 WSHSY, CDR2 SAAADI. As DNA, the CDR3 is TGCGCCAGCAGTGAGTCGGGCGGCGACTCACACAGAAACACCATATATTTT. Its protein is CASSESGGDSHRNTIYF.

The chain couples TRBV4-2 to TRBJ2-3, with a possible D match to TRBD2 (6 bases). CDR1 and CDR2 from the germline V gene are LGHNA and YNFKEQ. With 0 bases removed from V and 5 bases from J, the gap between germline ends came to 15 bases. This CDR3 has 16 amino acids. This CDR3 reads CASSQETSPGRDTQYF. CDR3 DNA: TGTGCCAGCAGCCAAGAAACTAGCCCCGGGAGAGATACGCAGTATTTT.

This rearrangement joins TRBV7-6 to TRBJ2-3; TRBD2 aligns across 10 bases. This CDR3 has 16 amino acids. The junction had 7 bases not matched to a gene; V was cut back by 5 bases and J by 2 bases. The germline gives CDR1 SGHVS, CDR2 FNYEAQ. The CDR3 protein is CASSPTSGPITDTQYF. DNA for the CDR3: TGTGCCAGCAGCCCGACTAGCGGGCCAATCACAGATACGCAGTATTTT.

About this clone itself: One end of the junction varies from germline; a read error may be responsible. The chain uses TRBV7-2 and TRBJ2-7, with unresolved D. The CDR3 loop spans 13 amino acids. Germline V gene lookup returns CDR1 SGHTA and CDR2 FQGNSA. CDR3 in DNA: TGTGCCAGCAGCTTAGTCGGGTCCTCCGAGCAGTACTTC. Translating it yields CASSLVGSSEQYF.

The CDR3 spells CASSHSRGMAEAFF. As DNA, the CDR3 is TGTGCCAGCAGCCATTCCCGGGGTATGGCTGAAGCTTTCTTT. The chain recombines TRBV7-9 with TRBJ1-1; no firm D call. The CDR3 spans 14 residues. Germline CDR1 and CDR2: SEHNR and FQNEAQ (reference sequence). Trimming removed 5 bases from V and 6 bases from J, with 16 bases in between.

The chain links TRBV10-2 to TRBJ1-1; TRBD1 is a possible D gene (5 bases). The V gene lost 5 bases and the J gene lost 6 bases, with 7 bases spanning the gap. The CDR3 contains 11 residues. In germline, CDR1 is WSHSY, CDR2 SAAADI. CDR3 amino acids: CASSRGPEAFF. In DNA form, the CDR3 reads TGCGCCAGCAGTCGGGGCCCTGAAGCTTTCTTT.

The chain is built from TRBV6-5 and TRBJ2-2, with 13 bases aligning to TRBD2. The CDR3 is made up of 16 amino acids. The V gene end was trimmed by 2 bases and the J gene end by 6 bases; junction bases not matched to a gene: 3. Germline CDR1 is MNHEY and CDR2 is SVGAGI. The CDR3, as DNA: TGTGCCAGCAGTTACGCTGGACTAGCGGGAGCCGGGGAGCTGTTTTTT. Translated: CASSYAGLAGAGELFF.

This sequence joins TRBV28 and TRBJ1-5; TRBD1 matches at 7 bases. The V gene's germline CDR1 is MDHEN and CDR2 SYDVKM. Germline trimming cut 7 bases from V and 5 bases from J; bases unmatched to any gene: 5. The CDR3 spans 13 residues. CDR3: CASKRGGHQPQHF. The CDR3 DNA sequence: TGTGCCAGCAAAAGAGGGGGCCATCAGCCCCAGCATTTT.

The chain links TRBV6-1 to TRBJ1-1; D might be TRBD1 (6 bases). The germline CDR1 and CDR2 sequences are MNHNS and SASEGT. V gave up 6 bases and J gave up 2 bases, with 16 bases separating them. The CDR3 is 15 residues long. CDR3 region: CASSTTDRENTEAFF. Written as DNA, the CDR3 is TGTGCCAGCAGCACAACGGACAGAGAAAACACTGAAGCTTTCTTT.

The V gene is TRBV9, the J gene TRBJ2-5, with unresolved D. Trimming cost V 0 bases and J 10 bases, with 22 bases left between them. Germline V gives CDR1 SGDLS, CDR2 YYNGEE. CDR3 length equals 16 residues. The CDR3 DNA reads TGTGCCAGCAGCGTAGGCAGCAACTCTTTAATCTGGGGCCAGTACTTC. The encoded protein is CASSVGSNSLIWGQYF. Drawing the rest from reference TRBV9 and TRBJ2-5, the complete variable domain is DSGVTQTPKHLITATGQRVTLRCSPRSGDLSVYWYQQSLDQGLQFLIQYYNGEERAKGNILERFSAQQFPDLHSELNLSSLELGDSALYFCASSVGSNSLIWGQYFGPGTRLLVL.

The chain carries TRBV19 and TRBJ2-7; D not certain. This CDR3 spans 13 amino acids. V was trimmed by 5 bases and J by 2 bases, leaving 10 bases between them. The germline V gene encodes CDR1 LNHDA and CDR2 SQIVND (reference sequence). CDR3 amino acids: CASSLRPTYEQYF. The CDR3 region has the DNA TGTGCCAGTAGTCTGAGACCCACCTACGAGCAGTACTTC.

This chain links TRBV28 with TRBJ2-1; perhaps TRBD1 as D (6 bases). This CDR3 spans 14 amino acids. Looked up from germline, CDR1 is MDHEN and CDR2 is SYDVKM. The germline V and J ends were trimmed by 7 bases and 9 bases, with 19 bases remaining between them. As DNA, the CDR3 is TGTGCCAGCACCAATTTTGAACAGGGTCTTGAGCAGTTCTTC. Protein product: CASTNFEQGLEQFF. The variable domain in full, completed from reference TRBV28 and TRBJ2-1, reads DVKVTQSSRYLVKRTGEKVFLECVQDMDHENMFWYRQDPGLGLRLIYFSYDVKMKEKGDIPEGYSVSREKKERFSLILESASTNQTSMYLCASTNFEQGLEQFFGPGTRLTVL.

V gene TRBV18 combines with J gene TRBJ2-4, with D hard to call. The V end was cut by 2 bases, the J end by 0 bases, with 11 bases between. The length of the CDR3 is 16 residues. The V gene's germline CDR1 is KGHSH and CDR2 LQKENI. The CDR3 reads CASSPDRTLAKNIQYF. The CDR3 nucleotides are TGTGCCAGCTCACCAGACCGAACTTTAGCCAAAAACATTCAGTACTTC.

The chain recombines TRBV6-6 with TRBJ2-2, with 12 bases lining up with TRBD2. Germline V gives CDR1 MNHNY, CDR2 SVGAGI (reference sequence). CDR3 length: 16 amino acids. The ends lost 7 bases at V and 0 bases at J; junction bases unmatched: 3. CDR3 in amino acids: CASITSGGSNTGELFF. The CDR3 bases are TGTGCCAGCATCACTAGCGGGGGGTCGAACACCGGGGAGCTGTTTTTT.

This rearrangement joins TRBV2 to TRBJ2-7, with 9 bases matching TRBD2. This CDR3 region has 15 residues. The J segment lost 4 bases and the V segment lost 3 bases, leaving 7 bases of the junction unmatched. Germline CDR1 SNHLY, CDR2 FYNNEI. For the CDR3, the DNA is TGTGCCAGCAGTGACTCGGCTAGCGGGAATTACGAGCAGTACTTC. This gives the protein CASSDSASGNYEQYF.

Only a few counts were recorded for this clone. J is TRBJ1-5 and V is TRBV7-9; no clear D gene. Germline assignment: CDR1 SEHNR and CDR2 FQNEAQ (reference sequence). V was cut by 4 bases and J by 2 bases, with 12 bases left in between. CDR3 length: 15 amino acids. For the CDR3, the DNA is TGTGCCAGCAGCTCGGAAGTGAGTGGCAATCAGCCCCAGCATTTT. Translation gives CASSSEVSGNQPQHF. The whole variable domain, filled in from reference TRBV7-9 and TRBJ1-5, reads DTGVSQNPRHKITKRGQNVTFRCDPISEHNRLYWYRQTLGQGPEFLTYFQNEAQLEKSRLLSDRFSAERPKGSFSTLEIQRTEQGDSAMYLCASSSEVSGNQPQHFGDGTRLSIL.

V is TRBV5-1 and J is TRBJ1-2; D gene ambiguous. This CDR3 is 14 amino acids long. In germline, CDR1 is SGHRS, CDR2 YFSETQ. Trimming cost V 0 bases and J 6 bases, with 12 bases left between them. The CDR3 region is CASSLAETANGYTF. CDR3 nucleotide sequence: TGCGCCAGCAGCTTGGCCGAGACCGCTAATGGCTACACCTTC.

The V and J genes are TRBV10-3 and TRBJ2-7; 7 bases are shared with TRBD1. The CDR3 has 12 residues. After removal of 6 bases from V and 8 bases from J, the junction contained 7 bases not matched to a gene. Germline V lookup: CDR1 ENHRY, CDR2 SYGVKD. The CDR3 DNA reads as TGTGCCATCAGGGACCGGGACAGCAAGCAGTACTTC. Protein sequence: CAIRDRDSKQYF.

The chain is built from TRBV7-3 and TRBJ2-7; D is unresolved. Trimming stripped 5 bases from V and 2 bases from J, with 13 bases between. CDR1 and CDR2 from the germline V gene are SGHTA and FQGTGA. CDR3 length: 14 amino acids. The CDR3 loop reads CASSPTADTYEQYF. The CDR3 nucleotides are TGTGCCAGCAGCCCCACGGCAGACACCTACGAGCAGTACTTC.

This clone was counted ten times or more. V and J are TRBV6-1 and TRBJ1-1; maybe TRBD1 (5 bases). Trimming cost V 8 bases and J 0 bases, with 10 bases left between them. Looked up from germline, CDR1 is MNHNS and CDR2 is SASEGT. The CDR3 spans 13 residues. CDR3 region: CASQRGLNTEAFF. As DNA, the CDR3 is TGTGCCAGCCAGAGGGGATTGAACACTGAAGCTTTCTTT.

On this clone: Other DNA variants within this sample encode the same CDR3. J is TRBJ2-3 and V is TRBV6-6, with D perhaps TRBD2 (5 bases). V was cut by 5 bases and J by 5 bases, with 8 bases left in between. The CDR3 has 12 residues. CDR1 and CDR2 from the germline V gene are MNHNY and SVGAGI (reference sequence). CDR3 in DNA: TGTGCCAGCAGTCCCAGCGGAGATACGCAGTATTTT. Amino acids: CASSPSGDTQYF.

V usage is TRBV7-2 and J usage is TRBJ1-4; D is undetermined. Between the trimmed V and J ends, which lost 2 bases and 5 bases, there was a span of 21 bases. CDR3 size: 18 residues. CDR1 and CDR2 (germline): SGHTA, FQGNSA. The CDR3 coding sequence is TGTGCCAGCAGCTTAAATCCCGTCCGGATTCTGGGGAATGAAAAACTGTTTTTT. It codes for CASSLNPVRILGNEKLFF.

In this sample, this clone turned up many times. This sequence joins TRBV6-1 and TRBJ2-7, with D possibly TRBD2 on 6 matching bases. Germline V gene sequence: CDR1 MNHNS, CDR2 SASEGT. The CDR3 runs to 13 residues. The V and J ends lost 3 bases and 9 bases respectively, with 15 bases between them. DNA of the CDR3: TGTGCCAGCAGTGAGGCCCGCAGGGAGGTGCAGTACTTC. Protein product: CASSEARREVQYF.